This TCR beta chain was observed in a study of beta chain features in type 1 diabetes. Study-wide results and caveats: Shorter TCRB CDR3s, moderately but significantly so, marked every one of the four CD4+ subsets in Type 1 diabetes patients.

Every bit of the isolated RNA underwent reverse transcription, so sequencing read expressed TCRB transcripts. Clones were sequenced by immunoSEQ multiplex PCR, and TCRdb holds only the in-frame ones, with some missing. This sample carries just over 600,000 clones, about 14% of them seen once, and the ten largest clones take about 0.097%. V was pared by 4 bases and J by 0 bases, with 13 bases between. Germline V gene sequence: CDR1 MDHEN, CDR2 SYDVKM. The CDR3 has 16 amino acids. As to this clone: The antigen remains unidentified.

Material: naive CD4+ T cells from blood. The receptor was isolated from a man younger than 35 in good health. The V call is TRBV28, the J call TRBJ2-1; D gene ambiguous. The CDR3 sequence: CASSYYSGSSYNEQFF. The CDR3 DNA follows: TGTGCCAGCAGTTACTATTCAGGTAGCTCCTACAATGAGCAGTTCTTC.